This T cell receptor beta chain was identified in a study of CD8 T cells in ankylosing spondylitis. Study results and limitations: Within ankylosing spondylitis blood, a TCR beta motif made up of eight highly homologous variants appeared to be characteristic.

Many counts were recorded for this clonotype. What it binds is not known. Quantitative 5'-RACE with molecular barcodes generated TCR beta libraries. TCRdb fed the 5' RACE reads into MiXCR, producing one record per CDR3 protein. The repertoire holds approximately 520,000 distinct CDR3 sequences, with roughly 5% as singletons. Trimming removed 1 base from V and 8 bases from J; junction bases left unmatched: 8. The germline CDR1 and CDR2 sequences are LGHNA and YSLEER. The CDR3 runs 16 residues. This receptor was obtained from a male donor with ankylosing spondylitis. Source material: blood, either unsorted or a sorted T cell fraction (not recorded which). V usage is TRBV4-3 and J usage is TRBJ2-2; 9 nucleotides match TRBD1. Here the CDR3 reads CASSQAAGQGRGELFF. In nucleotides, the CDR3 is TGCGCCAGCAGCCAAGCGGCGGGACAGGGTAGAGGGGAGCTGTTTTTT.